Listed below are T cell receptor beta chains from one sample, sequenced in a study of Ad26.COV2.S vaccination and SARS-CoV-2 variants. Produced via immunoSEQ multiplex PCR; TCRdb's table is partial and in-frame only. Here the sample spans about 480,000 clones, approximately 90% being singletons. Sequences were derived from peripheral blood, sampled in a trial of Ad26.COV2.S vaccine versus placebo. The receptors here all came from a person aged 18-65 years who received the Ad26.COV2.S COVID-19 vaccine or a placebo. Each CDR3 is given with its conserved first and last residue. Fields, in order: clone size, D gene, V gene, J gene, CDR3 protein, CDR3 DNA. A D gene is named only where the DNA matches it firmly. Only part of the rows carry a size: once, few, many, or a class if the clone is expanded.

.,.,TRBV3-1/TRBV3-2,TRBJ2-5,CASSQVRGGETQYF,TGTGCCAGCAGCCAAGTTCGCGGTGGAGAGACCCAGTACTTC
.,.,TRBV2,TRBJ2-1,CASKQDFNNEQFF,TGTGCCAGCAAACAAGACTTTAACAATGAGCAGTTCTTC
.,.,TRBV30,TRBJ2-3,CAWSRGGGTRDTQYF,TGTGCCTGGAGTAGGGGAGGGGGTACGCGAGATACGCAGTATTTT
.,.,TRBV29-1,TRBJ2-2,CSVRTSGTGELFF,TGCAGCGTTAGAACCTCCGGGACCGGGGAGCTGTTTTTT
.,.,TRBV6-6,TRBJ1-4,CASMSRGNEKLFF,TGTGCCAGCATGAGCAGGGGTAATGAAAAACTGTTTTTT
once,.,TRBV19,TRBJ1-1,CASSIPGLLNTEAFF,TGTGCCAGTAGTATCCCCGGGCTCCTGAACACTGAAGCTTTCTTT
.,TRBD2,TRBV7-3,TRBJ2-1,CASSSSPGLASNEQFF,TGTGCCAGCAGCTCGTCGCCGGGACTAGCGTCTAATGAGCAGTTCTTC
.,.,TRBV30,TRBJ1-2,CALPGTGHYGYTF,TGTGCCCTGCCTGGTACAGGGCACTATGGCTACACCTTC
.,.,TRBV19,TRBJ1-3,CASSVGGSTLRNTIYF,TGTGCCAGTAGTGTCGGGGGAAGCACGCTTAGAAACACCATATATTTT
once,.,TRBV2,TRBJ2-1,CASITADGSSYNEQFF,TGTGCCAGCATCACCGCGGACGGGAGCTCCTACAATGAGCAGTTCTTC
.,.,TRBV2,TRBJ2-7,CASSPLGPAYEQYF,TGTGCCAGCAGTCCCCTAGGTCCGGCGTACGAGCAGTACTTC
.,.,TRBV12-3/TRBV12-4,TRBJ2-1,CASSFAGYNEQFF,TGTGCCAGCAGTTTTGCGGGGTACAATGAGCAGTTCTTC